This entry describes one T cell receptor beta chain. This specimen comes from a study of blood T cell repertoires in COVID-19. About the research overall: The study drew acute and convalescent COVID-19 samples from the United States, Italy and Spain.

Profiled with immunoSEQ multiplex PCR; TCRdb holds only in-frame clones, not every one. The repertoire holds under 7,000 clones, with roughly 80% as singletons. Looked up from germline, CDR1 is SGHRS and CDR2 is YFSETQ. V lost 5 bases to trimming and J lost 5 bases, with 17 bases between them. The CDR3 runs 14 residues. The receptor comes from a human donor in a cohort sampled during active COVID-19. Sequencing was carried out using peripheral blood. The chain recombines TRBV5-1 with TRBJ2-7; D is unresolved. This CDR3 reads CASREWRRLDEQYF. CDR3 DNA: TGCGCCAGCAGGGAGTGGAGACGTTTGGACGAGCAGTACTTC.